Listed below are T cell receptor beta chains from one sample, sequenced in a study of blood T cell repertoires in COVID-19. Only in-frame clones appear in the TCRdb table, and some are missing; sequencing was by immunoSEQ multiplex PCR. The repertoire holds fewer than 120,000 clones, nearly 90% seen once, with around 4.4% in the top ten. Specimen: peripheral blood. These receptor sequences come from a human donor in a cohort sampled during active COVID-19. Both conserved end residues are part of each CDR3. The D gene is left open where the match is weak. The size entry is marked missing in some rows and otherwise reads once, few, many or a size class.

J gene | clone size | D gene | V gene | CDR3 DNA | CDR3 protein
TRBJ2-2 | - | - | TRBV9 | TGTGCCAGCACCACAGGCTCGAACACCGGGGAGCTGTTTTTT | CASTTGSNTGELFF
TRBJ1-3 | - | - | TRBV7-9 | TGTGCCAGCAGCTTAGACAGAGGGTATATCACTGGAAACACCATATATTTT | CASSLDRGYITGNTIYF
TRBJ1-3 | - | - | TRBV7-2 | TGTGCCAGCAGCTTAGTCGGCGGGGGGACTGGAAACACCATATATTTT | CASSLVGGGTGNTIYF
TRBJ1-1 | - | TRBD1 | TRBV28 | TGTGCCAGCAATTCCCCAGGGGGCGCTCTGGGAACTGAAGCTTTCTTT | CASNSPGGALGTEAFF
TRBJ2-7 | few | TRBD1 | TRBV7-8 | TGTGCCAGCAGCACTCGGGACAGTTCTTGGTACGAGCAGTACTTC | CASSTRDSSWYEQYF
TRBJ2-7 | - | TRBD2 | TRBV19 | TGTGCCAGTAGTAGCGCTAGCGGGTCCTCCTACGAGCAGTACTTC | CASSSASGSSYEQYF
TRBJ2-1 | few | - | TRBV6-5 | TGTGCCAGCAGTTACGAGGGTGGGTCCTACAATGAGCAGTTCTTC | CASSYEGGSYNEQFF
TRBJ1-3 | once | - | TRBV3-1/TRBV3-2 | TGTGCCAGCAGCCAAGAACGGGGGAGAAGTGGAAACACCATATATTTT | CASSQERGRSGNTIYF
TRBJ2-7 | - | TRBD1 | TRBV18 | TGTGCCAGCTCGATGACAGGGGGAAGTTCCTACGAGCAGTACTTC | CASSMTGGSSYEQYF
TRBJ2-1 | - | TRBD2 | TRBV5-4 | TGTGCCAGCAGCTTGGGACCTAGCGGGAGAGGAAATGAGCAGTTCTTC | CASSLGPSGRGNEQFF
TRBJ1-2 | once | TRBD1 | TRBV30 | TGTGCCTGGAGTGGAGGGGGCAGCGTGACTTATGGCTACACCTTC | CAWSGGGSVTYGYTF
TRBJ2-2 | - | - | TRBV3-1/TRBV3-2 | TGTGCCAGCAGCCCAGCCCCGGGGTTAACCGGGGAGCTGTTTTTT | CASSPAPGLTGELFF
TRBJ1-6 | - | - | TRBV27 | TGTGCCAGCAGTTTGGAGCAGTCGTCTAATTCACCCCTCCACTTT | CASSLEQSSNSPLHF
TRBJ2-1 | - | TRBD1 | TRBV10-3 | TGTGCCATCAGTGTCCAGGGGGCGCACAATGAGCAGTTCTTC | CAISVQGAHNEQFF
TRBJ1-5 | once | - | TRBV6-5 | TGTGCCAGCAGAGCCCAGGAAAATCAGCCCCAGCATTTT | CASRAQENQPQHF
TRBJ1-2 | - | - | TRBV19 | TGTGCCAGTAGTATGCGTTCCTATGGCTACACCTTC | CASSMRSYGYTF